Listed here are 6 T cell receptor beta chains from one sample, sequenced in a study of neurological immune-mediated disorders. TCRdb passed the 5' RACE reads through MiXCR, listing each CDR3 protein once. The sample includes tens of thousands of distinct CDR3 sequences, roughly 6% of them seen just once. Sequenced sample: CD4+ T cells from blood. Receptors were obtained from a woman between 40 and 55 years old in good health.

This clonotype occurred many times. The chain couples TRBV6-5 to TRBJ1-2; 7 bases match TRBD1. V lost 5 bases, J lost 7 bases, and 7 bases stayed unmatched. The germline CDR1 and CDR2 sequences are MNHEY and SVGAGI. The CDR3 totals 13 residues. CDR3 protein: CASSPTGYSGYTF. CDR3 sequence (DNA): TGTGCCAGCAGTCCGACAGGGTACAGTGGCTACACCTTC.

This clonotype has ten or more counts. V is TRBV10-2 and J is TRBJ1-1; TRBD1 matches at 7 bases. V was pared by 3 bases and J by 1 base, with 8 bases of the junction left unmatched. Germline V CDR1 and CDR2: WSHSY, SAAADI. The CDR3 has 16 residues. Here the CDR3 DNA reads TGCGCCAGCAGTGACCTTACGAACAGGGGGAACACTGAAGCTTTCTTT. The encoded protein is CASSDLTNRGNTEAFF.

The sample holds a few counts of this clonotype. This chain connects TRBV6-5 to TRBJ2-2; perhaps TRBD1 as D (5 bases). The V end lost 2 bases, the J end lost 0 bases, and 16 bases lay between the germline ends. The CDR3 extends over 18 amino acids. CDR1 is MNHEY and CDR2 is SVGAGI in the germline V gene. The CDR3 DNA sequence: TGTGCCAGCAGTTACCAGAGACAGAGATTCGCGAACACCGGGGAGCTGTTTTTT. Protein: CASSYQRQRFANTGELFF.

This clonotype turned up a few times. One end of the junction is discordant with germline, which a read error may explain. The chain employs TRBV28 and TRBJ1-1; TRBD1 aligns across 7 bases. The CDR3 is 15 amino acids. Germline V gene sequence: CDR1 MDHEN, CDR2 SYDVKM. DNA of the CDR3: TGTGCCAGCAGCCCGCGGGACAGAGGAGTATCTGAAGATTTCTTT. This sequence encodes CASSPRDRGVSEDFF.

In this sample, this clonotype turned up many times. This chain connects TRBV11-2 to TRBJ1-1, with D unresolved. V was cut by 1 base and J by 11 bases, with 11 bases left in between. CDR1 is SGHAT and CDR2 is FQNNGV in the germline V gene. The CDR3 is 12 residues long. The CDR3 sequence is CASSLGEPKAFF. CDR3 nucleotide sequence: TGTGCCAGCAGCTTAGGGGAGCCAAAGGCTTTCTTT. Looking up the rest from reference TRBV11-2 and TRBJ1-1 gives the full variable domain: EAGVAQSPRYKIIEKRQSVAFWCNPISGHATLYWYQQILGQGPKLLIQFQNNGVVDDSQLPKDRFSAERLKGVDSTLKIQPAKLEDSAVYLCASSLGEPKAFFGQGTRLTVV.

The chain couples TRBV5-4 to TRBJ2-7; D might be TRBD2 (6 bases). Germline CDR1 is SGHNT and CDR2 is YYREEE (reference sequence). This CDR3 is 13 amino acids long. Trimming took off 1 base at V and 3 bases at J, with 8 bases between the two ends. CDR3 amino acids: CASSLPGVYEQYF. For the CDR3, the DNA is TGTGCCAGCAGCTTGCCGGGAGTCTACGAGCAGTACTTC.